This T cell receptor (beta chain) was identified during a study of patients and donors after allogeneic stem cell transplantation. Trimming took off 3 bases at V and 0 bases at J, with 3 bases between the two ends. This CDR3 spans 14 amino acids. TCRdb reprocessed the RT-PCR reads via MiXCR and lists one record per CDR3 protein. This table holds about a million distinct CDR3 sequences, roughly 18% found once. The receptor's source is a human donor who was either an allogeneic HSCT recipient or a stem cell or donor lymphocyte infusion donor (not recorded which). It is not recorded whose cells these are; they may come from a transplant donor. V gene TRBV12-3 or TRBV12-4 combines with J gene TRBJ2-6; unclear D gene. Sequenced sample: blood, either unsorted or a sorted T cell fraction (not recorded which). The CDR3 sequence: CASSFFSGANVLTF. In nucleotides, the CDR3 is TGTGCCAGCAGTTTTTTCTCTGGGGCCAACGTCCTGACTTTC.